These T cell receptor beta chains were read from a single sample in a study of cytomegalovirus exposure and HLA in healthy donors. The data were produced by immunoSEQ multiplex PCR, yet TCRdb's version contains in-frame clones alone and is incomplete. Among approximately 160,000 clones listed, roughly three quarters were seen once. What was sequenced was PBMCs. The receptors shown here come from a woman aged 50 to 60 in good health and CMV-seropositive. CDR3s include the opening cysteine and the closing phenylalanine or tryptophan. A D gene is named only where the DNA matches it firmly. The size field is filled for only some rows; it gives once, few, many or a size class.

D,J,size,V,DNA,CDR3
TRBD1,TRBJ1-2,.,TRBV5-1,TGCGCCAGCAGAGCCGGGACAGGTGGTGATGGCTACACCTTC,CASRAGTGGDGYTF
.,TRBJ1-1,few,TRBV14,TGTGCCAGCAGCCCTCAGGGGTACACTGAAGCTTTCTTT,CASSPQGYTEAFF
.,TRBJ1-1,many,TRBV10-3,TGTGCCATCAGTATCAAGGGACTGTCGAACACTGAAGCTTTCTTT,CAISIKGLSNTEAFF
.,TRBJ2-1,.,TRBV5-1,TGCGCCAGCAGCTTGAGCAGGGACAATGAGCAGTTCTTC,CASSLSRDNEQFF
TRBD1,TRBJ1-5,.,TRBV7-9,TGTGCCAGCAGCTTAGCGCTATTGGACAGGGGAAATCAGCCCCAGCATTTT,CASSLALLDRGNQPQHF
.,TRBJ2-7,.,TRBV4-2,TGTGCCAGCAGCCGGGACAAGATTTACGAGCAGTACTTC,CASSRDKIYEQYF
TRBD1,TRBJ1-5,.,TRBV7-2,TGTGCCAGCAGGATAGGGGGCAGGTCAAATCAGCCCCAGCATTTT,CASRIGGRSNQPQHF
.,TRBJ1-3,once,TRBV11-3,TGTGCCAGCAGGGATGGGAGATACCGAGACACCATATATTTT,CASRDGRYRDTIYF
.,TRBJ1-5,.,TRBV2,TGTGCCAGCAGTGGGAGGGACGACCCCGAATATAGCAATCAGCCCCAGCATTTT,CASSGRDDPEYSNQPQHF
.,TRBJ1-2,.,TRBV6-1,TGTGCCAGCAGTGCAGCAGGGGCACTCTACTATGGCTACACCTTC,CASSAAGALYYGYTF
TRBD1,TRBJ2-7,.,TRBV28,TGTGCCAGCAGTTTAGGGGGGCAGGGGGCGAGCTACGAGCAGTACTTC,CASSLGGQGASYEQYF
.,TRBJ2-5,.,TRBV27,TGTGCCAGCAGTTTACAGGCAGCCACGGCCCAAGAGACCCAGTACTTC,CASSLQAATAQETQYF
.,TRBJ2-5,.,TRBV5-4,TGTGCCAGCAGCTTGGGGACAGTCGCTTTTTCAGTAGAGACCCAGTACTTC,CASSLGTVAFSVETQYF
.,TRBJ2-7,.,TRBV7-9,TGTGCCAGCAGCTTAACTGGCTACGAGCAGTACTTC,CASSLTGYEQYF
.,TRBJ2-1,.,TRBV6-5,TGTGCCAGCAGTTACCCTCCTGGGACTCCCTTCAATGAGCAGTTCTTC,CASSYPPGTPFNEQFF
.,TRBJ1-1,.,TRBV14,TGTGCCAGCAGCCAGGGGCTATACACTGAAGCTTTCTTT,CASSQGLYTEAFF
.,TRBJ2-1,.,TRBV5-4,TGTGCCAGCAGCCAAGGAGTGGATGAGCAGTTCTTC,CASSQGVDEQFF
TRBD1,TRBJ1-2,.,TRBV5-6,TGTGCCAGCAGCTCAGGGGGCCCCACTAACTATGGCTACACCTTC,CASSSGGPTNYGYTF
.,TRBJ2-7,.,TRBV6-5,TGTGCCAGCAGTTACTCGTGGCAGAGGGGGGACTACGAGCAGTACTTC,CASSYSWQRGDYEQYF
TRBD2,TRBJ2-1,.,TRBV27,TGTGCCAGCAGTTGGGAGGGAGAGGGCTACAATGAGCAGTTCTTC,CASSWEGEGYNEQFF
.,TRBJ1-1,.,TRBV28,TGTGCCAGCAGTACCGCAGGGGACGAGGACACTGAAGCTTTCTTT,CASSTAGDEDTEAFF
.,TRBJ1-4,few,TRBV5-1,TGCGCCAGCAGCCCCGGGGGACCAACTAATGAAAAACTGTTTTTT,CASSPGGPTNEKLFF
.,TRBJ1-1,.,TRBV2,TGTGCCAGCCAGTCCATCAGAAACACTGAAGCTTTCTTT,CASQSIRNTEAFF
.,TRBJ2-1,.,TRBV7-3,TGTGCCAGCAGCCTGACTAGTTGGAGCTCCTACAATGAGCAGTTCTTC,CASSLTSWSSYNEQFF
TRBD2,TRBJ2-4,.,TRBV15,TGTGCCACCAGCACGGGACTAGCGGGAGGCCACCAGCAGTACTTC,CATSTGLAGGHQQYF
.,TRBJ2-2,.,TRBV14,TGTGCCAGCAGCCAAGACGCGGGGCAGGGAACCGGGGAGCTGTTTTTT,CASSQDAGQGTGELFF
.,TRBJ1-1,once,TRBV29-1,TGCAGCGTCGGGGGGCAATGGGTAATGGACACTGAAGCTTTCTTT,CSVGGQWVMDTEAFF
.,TRBJ2-3,.,TRBV4-3,TGCGCCAGCAGTCAACTGGCCGAGGCAGATACGCAGTATTTT,CASSQLAEADTQYF
.,TRBJ1-1,once,TRBV20-1,TGCAGTGCTCTAGGGGCGGTCGCCTTCTTT,CSALGAVAFF
TRBD2,TRBJ2-2,.,TRBV15,TGTGCCACCAGCAGAGGAGAAACTAGCGACACCGGGGAGCTGTTTTTT,CATSRGETSDTGELFF
.,TRBJ2-3,.,TRBV29-1,TGCAGCGTTGAGTTAGGAGGGTTCGGCACAGATACGCAGTATTTT,CSVELGGFGTDTQYF
TRBD1,TRBJ1-5,.,TRBV19,TGTGCCAGTAGTAACAGGGGAGGCAATCAGCCCCAGCATTTT,CASSNRGGNQPQHF
TRBD1,TRBJ2-3,.,TRBV19,TGTGCCAGTAGTCCACGGACAGGGGTCCTCACAGATACGCAGTATTTT,CASSPRTGVLTDTQYF
TRBD1,TRBJ2-4,.,TRBV28,TGTGCCAGCAGTTCCTGGACAGGGATTGCCAAAAACATTCAGTACTTC,CASSSWTGIAKNIQYF
.,TRBJ2-1,once,TRBV5-1,TGCGCCAGCAGCTTGGGGGTTGGGGACACTAGCTACAATGAGCAGTTCTTC,CASSLGVGDTSYNEQFF
TRBD1,TRBJ2-5,.,TRBV7-7,TGTGCTAGCCGGGACAGGGGGGAGACCCAGTACTTC,CASRDRGETQYF
TRBD2,TRBJ2-1,.,TRBV7-9,TGTGCCAGCAGCTTAGCTAGCGGGGGGGCCTACAATGAGCAGTTCTTC,CASSLASGGAYNEQFF
.,TRBJ1-3,few,TRBV30,TGTGCCTGGAGTGTAAGGGGCTCTGGAAACACCATATATTTT,CAWSVRGSGNTIYF
TRBD2,TRBJ2-1,.,TRBV7-2,TGTGCCAGCAGCTCGGGACTAGCGGGAGTTTATGAGCAGTTCTTC,CASSSGLAGVYEQFF